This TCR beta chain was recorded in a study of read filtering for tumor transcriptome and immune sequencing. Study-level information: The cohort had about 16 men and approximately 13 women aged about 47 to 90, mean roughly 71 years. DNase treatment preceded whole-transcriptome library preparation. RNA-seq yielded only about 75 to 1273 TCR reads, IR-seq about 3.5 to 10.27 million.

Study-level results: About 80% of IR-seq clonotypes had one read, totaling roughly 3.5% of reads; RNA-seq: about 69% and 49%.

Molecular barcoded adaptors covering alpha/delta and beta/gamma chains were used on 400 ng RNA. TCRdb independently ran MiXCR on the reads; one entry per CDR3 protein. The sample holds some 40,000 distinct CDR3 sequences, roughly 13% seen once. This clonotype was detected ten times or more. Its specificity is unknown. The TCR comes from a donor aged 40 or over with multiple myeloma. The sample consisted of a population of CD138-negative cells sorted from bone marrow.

This chain's CDR3 is CASSFHAGADTQYF. CDR3 DNA: TGTGCCAGCAGCTTCCATGCGGGGGCAGATACGCAGTATTTT. This chain links TRBV11-2 with TRBJ2-3; 7 nucleotides align to TRBD2. Germline trimming cut 3 bases from V and 4 bases from J; bases unmatched to any gene: 4. CDR1 SGHAT and CDR2 FQNNGV come from the germline V gene. This CDR3 is 14 amino acids long.